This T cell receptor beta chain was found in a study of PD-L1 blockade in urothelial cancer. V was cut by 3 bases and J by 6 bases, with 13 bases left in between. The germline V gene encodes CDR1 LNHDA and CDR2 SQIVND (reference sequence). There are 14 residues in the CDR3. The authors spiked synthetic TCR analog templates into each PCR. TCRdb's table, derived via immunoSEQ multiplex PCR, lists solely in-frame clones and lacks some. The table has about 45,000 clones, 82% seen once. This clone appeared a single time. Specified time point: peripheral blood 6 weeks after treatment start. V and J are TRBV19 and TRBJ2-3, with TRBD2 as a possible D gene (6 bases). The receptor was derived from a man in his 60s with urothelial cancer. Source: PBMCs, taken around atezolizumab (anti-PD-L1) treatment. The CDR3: CASSIGGSKDTQYF. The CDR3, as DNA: TGTGCCAGTAGTATTGGAGGGTCTAAGGATACGCAGTATTTT.